This T cell receptor beta chain was retrieved from a study of early T cells in non-severe SARS-CoV-2 infection. Study findings and constraints: Lookups in VDJdb leaned toward anti-spike CD8 responses and missed private and CD4 specificities.

cDNA molecules, individually, were tagged with unique molecular identifiers. TCRdb itself ran the 5' RACE reads through MiXCR, one entry per CDR3 protein. The profile shows tens of thousands of distinct CDR3 sequences, about 14% of them singletons. V was pared by 2 bases and J by 5 bases, with 10 bases between. Germline-derived CDR1 and CDR2 are DFQATT and SNEGSKA (reference sequence). There are 13 residues in the CDR3. A remark on this clonotype: The target antigen is unknown.

The genes are TRBV20-1 and TRBJ2-1; D ambiguous. The source material was whole blood, sampled at baseline. The source is an adult who was a healthcare worker with PCR-confirmed SARS-CoV-2 infection or an uninfected control (not recorded which). CDR3 nucleotides: TGCAGTGCTAGACTAGGCCCCCACAATGAGCAGTTCTTC. Protein sequence: CSARLGPHNEQFF.